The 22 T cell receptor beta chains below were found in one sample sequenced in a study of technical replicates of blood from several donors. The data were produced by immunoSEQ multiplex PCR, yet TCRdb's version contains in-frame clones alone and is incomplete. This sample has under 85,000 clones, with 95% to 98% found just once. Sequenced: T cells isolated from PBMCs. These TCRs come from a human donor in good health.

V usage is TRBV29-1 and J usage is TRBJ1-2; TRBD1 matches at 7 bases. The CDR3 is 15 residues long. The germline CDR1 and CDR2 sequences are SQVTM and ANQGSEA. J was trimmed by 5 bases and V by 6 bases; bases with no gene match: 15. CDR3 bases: TGCAGCGTCCTGGATACCGGGACAGAAAATTATGGCTACACCTTC. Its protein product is CSVLDTGTENYGYTF. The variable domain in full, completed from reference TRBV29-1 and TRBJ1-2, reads SAVISQKPSRDICQRGTSLTIQCQVDSQVTMMFWYRQQPGQSLTLIATANQGSEATYESGFVIDKFPISRPNLTFSTLTVSNMSPEDSSIYLCSVLDTGTENYGYTFGSGTRLTVV.

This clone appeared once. In nucleotides, the CDR3 is TGTGCCAGCAGGGGGGCGGTCGCTTGGGCGCCGGGCTACGAGCAGTACTTC. Its protein product is CASRGAVAWAPGYEQYF. The V call is TRBV2, the J call TRBJ2-7, with a weak D call TRBD1 (6 bases). V lost 6 bases and J 3 bases, leaving 24 bases between the germline ends. The length of the CDR3 is 17 residues. Germline V gene sequence: CDR1 SNHLY, CDR2 FYNNEI. The full variable domain, in which reference TRBV2 and TRBJ2-7 provide the parts outside the CDR3, is EPEVTQTPSHQVTQMGQEVILRCVPISNHLYFYWYRQILGQKVEFLVSFYNNEISEKSEIFDDQFSVERPDGSNFTLKIRSTKLEDSAMYFCASRGAVAWAPGYEQYFGPGTRLTVT.

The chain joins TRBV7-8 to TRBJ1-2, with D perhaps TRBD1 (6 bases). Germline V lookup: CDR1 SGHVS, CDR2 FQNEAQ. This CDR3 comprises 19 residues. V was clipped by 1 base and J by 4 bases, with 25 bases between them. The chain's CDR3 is CASSLGVGSRGAIGYGYTF. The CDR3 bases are TGTGCCAGCAGCTTAGGAGTCGGATCTCGGGGGGCGATAGGCTATGGCTACACCTTC.

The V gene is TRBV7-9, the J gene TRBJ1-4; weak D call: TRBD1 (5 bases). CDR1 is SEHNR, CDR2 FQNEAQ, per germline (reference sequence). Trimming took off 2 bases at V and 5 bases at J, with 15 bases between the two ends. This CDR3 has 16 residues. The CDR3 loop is CASSLFMTDVNEKLFF. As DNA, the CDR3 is TGTGCCAGCAGCTTATTCATGACAGACGTCAATGAAAAACTGTTTTTT.

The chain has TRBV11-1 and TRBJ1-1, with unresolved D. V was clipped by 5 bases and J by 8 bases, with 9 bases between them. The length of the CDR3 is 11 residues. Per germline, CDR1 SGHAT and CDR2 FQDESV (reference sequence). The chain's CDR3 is CASSQDNEAFF. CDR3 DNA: TGTGCCAGCAGCCAAGACAACGAAGCTTTCTTT.

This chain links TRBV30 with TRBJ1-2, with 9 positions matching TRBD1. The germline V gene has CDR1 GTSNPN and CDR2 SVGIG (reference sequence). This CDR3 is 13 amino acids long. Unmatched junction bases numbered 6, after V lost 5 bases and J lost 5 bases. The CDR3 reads CAWGTGNIYGYTF. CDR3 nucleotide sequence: TGTGCCTGGGGGACAGGGAATATATATGGCTACACCTTC.

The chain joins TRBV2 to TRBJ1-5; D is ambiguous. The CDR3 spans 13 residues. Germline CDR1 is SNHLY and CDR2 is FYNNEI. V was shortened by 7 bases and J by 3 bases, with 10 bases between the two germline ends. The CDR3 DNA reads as TGTGCCAGCAAAACAGACCACAATCAGCCCCAGCATTTT. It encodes CASKTDHNQPQHF.

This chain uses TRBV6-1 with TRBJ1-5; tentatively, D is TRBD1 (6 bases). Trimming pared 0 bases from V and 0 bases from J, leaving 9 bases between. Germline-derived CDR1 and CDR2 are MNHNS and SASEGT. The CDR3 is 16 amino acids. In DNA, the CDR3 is TGTGCCAGCAGTGAAGCTGGGACATATAGCAATCAGCCCCAGCATTTT. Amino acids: CASSEAGTYSNQPQHF.

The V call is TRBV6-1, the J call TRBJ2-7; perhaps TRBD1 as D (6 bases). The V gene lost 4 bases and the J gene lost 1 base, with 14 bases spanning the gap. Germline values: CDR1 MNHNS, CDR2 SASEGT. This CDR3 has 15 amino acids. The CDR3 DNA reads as TGTGCCAGCAGTGGGGGACACGGGCTATCCTACGAGCAGTACTTC. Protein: CASSGGHGLSYEQYF.

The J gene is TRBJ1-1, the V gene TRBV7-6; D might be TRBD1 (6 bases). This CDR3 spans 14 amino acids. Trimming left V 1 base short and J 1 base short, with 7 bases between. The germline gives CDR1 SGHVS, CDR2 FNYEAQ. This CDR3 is CASSLGGPNTEAFF. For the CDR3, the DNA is TGTGCCAGCAGCTTAGGGGGGCCGAACACTGAAGCTTTCTTT.

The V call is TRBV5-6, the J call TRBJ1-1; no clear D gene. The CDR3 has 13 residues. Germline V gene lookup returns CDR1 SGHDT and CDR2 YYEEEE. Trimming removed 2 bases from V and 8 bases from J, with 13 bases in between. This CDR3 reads CASSFVLGGEAFF. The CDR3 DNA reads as TGTGCCAGCAGCTTTGTTTTGGGAGGGGAAGCTTTCTTT.

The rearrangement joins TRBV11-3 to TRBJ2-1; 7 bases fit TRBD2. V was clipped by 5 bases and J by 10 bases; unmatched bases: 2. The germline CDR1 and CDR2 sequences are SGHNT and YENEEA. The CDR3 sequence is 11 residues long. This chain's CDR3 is CASSQLAEQFF. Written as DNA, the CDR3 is TGTGCCAGCAGCCAACTAGCGGAGCAGTTCTTC.

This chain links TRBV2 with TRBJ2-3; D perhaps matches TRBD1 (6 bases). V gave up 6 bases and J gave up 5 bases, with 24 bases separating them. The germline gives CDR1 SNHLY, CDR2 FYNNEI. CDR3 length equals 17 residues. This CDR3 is CASSPDYTGYEGDTQYF. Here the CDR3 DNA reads TGTGCCAGCAGCCCCGATTATACAGGGTATGAGGGAGATACGCAGTATTTT.

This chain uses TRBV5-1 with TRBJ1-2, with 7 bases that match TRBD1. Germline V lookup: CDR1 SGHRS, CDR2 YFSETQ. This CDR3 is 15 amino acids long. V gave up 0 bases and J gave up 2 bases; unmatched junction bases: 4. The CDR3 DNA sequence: TGCGCCAGCAGCTTGGATCAGGGGGAGAACTATGGCTACACCTTC. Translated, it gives CASSLDQGENYGYTF.

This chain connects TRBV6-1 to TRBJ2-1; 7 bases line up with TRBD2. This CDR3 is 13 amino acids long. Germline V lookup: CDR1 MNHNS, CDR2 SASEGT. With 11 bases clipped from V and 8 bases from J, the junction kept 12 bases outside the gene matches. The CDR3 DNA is TGTGCCGGGACTTTCGGGGGGAGGGATGAGCAGTTCTTC. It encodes CAGTFGGRDEQFF.

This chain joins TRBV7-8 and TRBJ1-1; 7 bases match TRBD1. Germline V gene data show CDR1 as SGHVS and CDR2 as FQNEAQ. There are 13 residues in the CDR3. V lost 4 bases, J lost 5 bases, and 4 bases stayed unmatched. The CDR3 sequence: CASSSDRDTEAFF. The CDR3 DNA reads TGTGCCAGCAGCTCTGACAGGGATACTGAAGCTTTCTTT.

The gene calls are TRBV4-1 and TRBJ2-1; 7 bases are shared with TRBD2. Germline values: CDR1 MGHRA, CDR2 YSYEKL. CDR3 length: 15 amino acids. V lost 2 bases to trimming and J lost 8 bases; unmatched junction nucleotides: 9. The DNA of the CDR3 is TGCGCCAGCAGCCAATACGTCGGGGGGTATGATGAGCAGTTCTTC. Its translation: CASSQYVGGYDEQFF.

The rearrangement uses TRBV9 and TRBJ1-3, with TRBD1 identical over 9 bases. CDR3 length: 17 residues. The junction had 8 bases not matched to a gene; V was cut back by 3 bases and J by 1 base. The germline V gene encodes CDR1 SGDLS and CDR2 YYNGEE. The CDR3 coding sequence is TGTGCCAGCAGCGCAGGACAGGGGCCTCGTTCTGGAAACACCATATATTTT. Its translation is CASSAGQGPRSGNTIYF.

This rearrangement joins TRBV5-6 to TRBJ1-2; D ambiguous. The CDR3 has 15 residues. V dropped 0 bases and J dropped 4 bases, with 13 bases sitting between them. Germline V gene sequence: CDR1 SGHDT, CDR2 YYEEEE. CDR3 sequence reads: CASSLGSAVIYGYTF. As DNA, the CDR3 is TGTGCCAGCAGCTTGGGGTCGGCGGTGATCTATGGCTACACCTTC.

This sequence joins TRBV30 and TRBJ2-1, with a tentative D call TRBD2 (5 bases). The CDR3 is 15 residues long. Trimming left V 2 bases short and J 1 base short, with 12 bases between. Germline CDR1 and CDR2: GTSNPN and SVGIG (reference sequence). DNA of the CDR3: TGTGCCTGGAGTAACGGCCGGGGTTCCTACAATGAGCAGTTCTTC. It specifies CAWSNGRGSYNEQFF.

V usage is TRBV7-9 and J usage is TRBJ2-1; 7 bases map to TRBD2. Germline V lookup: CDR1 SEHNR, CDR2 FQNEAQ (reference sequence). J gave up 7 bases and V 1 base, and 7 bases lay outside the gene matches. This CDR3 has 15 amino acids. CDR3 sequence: CASSLGLAEHNEQFF. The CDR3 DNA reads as TGTGCCAGCAGCTTAGGGCTAGCGGAGCATAATGAGCAGTTCTTC. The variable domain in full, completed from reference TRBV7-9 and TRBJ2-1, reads DTGVSQNPRHKITKRGQNVTFRCDPISEHNRLYWYRQTLGQGPEFLTYFQNEAQLEKSRLLSDRFSAERPKGSFSTLEIQRTEQGDSAMYLCASSLGLAEHNEQFFGPGTRLTVL.

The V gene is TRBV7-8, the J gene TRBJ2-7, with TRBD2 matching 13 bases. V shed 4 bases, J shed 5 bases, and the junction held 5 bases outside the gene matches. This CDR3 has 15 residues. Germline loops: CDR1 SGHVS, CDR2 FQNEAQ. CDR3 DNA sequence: TGTGCCAGCAGCTCGGGACTAGCGGGACTCAACGAGCAGTACTTC. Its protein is CASSSGLAGLNEQYF.